This is a list of T cell receptor beta chains from one sample in a study of PD-1 blockade in classical Hodgkin lymphoma. Produced via immunoSEQ multiplex PCR; TCRdb's table is partial and in-frame only. The table lists some 23,000 clones, more than 65% of them singletons, with approximately 3.3% in the top ten. The starting material was peripheral blood mononuclear cells (PBMCs), obtained at baseline. The receptors shown here come from a human donor with classical Hodgkin lymphoma. The CDR3 runs from the conserved cysteine through the conserved F or W. D genes are given only for firm matches. The size of a clone is reported for some rows only, either as once, few or many, or as a class for expanded clones.

clone_size j_call cdr3_length d_call v_call cdr3_aa cdr3_nt
- TRBJ2-7 13 - TRBV28 CASKTVVSYEQYF TGTGCCAGCAAGACAGTAGTCTCCTACGAGCAGTACTTC
- TRBJ2-1 15 TRBD2 TRBV29-1 CSVDPTSGVYNEQFF TGCAGCGTTGACCCTACTAGCGGGGTTTACAATGAGCAGTTCTTC
few TRBJ2-3 14 - TRBV30 CAWSERGATDTQYF TGTGCCTGGAGTGAAAGGGGGGCCACAGATACGCAGTATTTT
- TRBJ1-5 16 - TRBV6-5 CASSSTTGILNQPQHF TGTGCCAGCAGTTCAACAACAGGGATTCTCAATCAGCCCCAGCATTTT
- TRBJ1-1 14 TRBD1 TRBV10-3 CAISEYRGNTEAFF TGTGCCATCAGTGAATACAGGGGGAACACTGAAGCTTTCTTT
- TRBJ1-2 16 TRBD1 TRBV19 CASSKQIRTGNYGYTF TGTGCCAGTAGTAAACAAATAAGGACAGGGAACTATGGCTACACCTTC
- TRBJ2-5 16 TRBD2 TRBV10-3 CAISSTGTSAQETQYF TGTGCCATCAGTTCAACTGGGACTAGCGCACAAGAGACCCAGTACTTC
- TRBJ2-3 16 TRBD2 TRBV7-2 CASSQIGAGGTDTQYF TGTGCCAGCAGCCAAATAGGGGCGGGGGGGACAGATACGCAGTATTTT
- TRBJ2-7 15 - TRBV27 CASSPPDRHSYEQYF TGTGCCAGCAGTCCCCCGGACAGACACTCCTACGAGCAGTACTTC
- TRBJ2-5 13 - TRBV30 CAWSVRLEETQYF TGTGCCTGGAGTGTGCGACTAGAAGAGACCCAGTACTTC
- TRBJ2-1 12 - TRBV13 CASSTQGSEQFF TGTGCCAGCAGCACTCAGGGGTCGGAGCAGTTCTTC
- TRBJ1-1 13 - TRBV30 CAWTQDRHTEAFF TGTGCCTGGACCCAAGACAGGCACACTGAAGCTTTCTTT
few TRBJ2-3 15 - TRBV2 CASSEIGTSTDTQYF TGTGCCAGCAGTGAGATCGGGACTAGCACAGATACGCAGTATTTT
- TRBJ2-3 15 - TRBV7-2 CASSLGVSEADTQYF TGTGCCAGCAGCTTAGGGGTTAGCGAAGCAGATACGCAGTATTTT
- TRBJ1-2 15 TRBD1 TRBV4-1 CASGQEPDRGYGYTF TGCGCCAGCGGCCAAGAACCCGACAGGGGATATGGCTACACCTTC
few TRBJ2-4 17 - TRBV5-1 CASSLRGIQELGNIQYF TGCGCCAGCAGCTTGCGAGGAATTCAGGAGTTGGGGAACATTCAGTACTTC
- TRBJ1-4 13 - TRBV2 CASSPRQDEKLFF TGTGCCAGCAGTCCCCGGCAGGATGAAAAACTGTTTTTT